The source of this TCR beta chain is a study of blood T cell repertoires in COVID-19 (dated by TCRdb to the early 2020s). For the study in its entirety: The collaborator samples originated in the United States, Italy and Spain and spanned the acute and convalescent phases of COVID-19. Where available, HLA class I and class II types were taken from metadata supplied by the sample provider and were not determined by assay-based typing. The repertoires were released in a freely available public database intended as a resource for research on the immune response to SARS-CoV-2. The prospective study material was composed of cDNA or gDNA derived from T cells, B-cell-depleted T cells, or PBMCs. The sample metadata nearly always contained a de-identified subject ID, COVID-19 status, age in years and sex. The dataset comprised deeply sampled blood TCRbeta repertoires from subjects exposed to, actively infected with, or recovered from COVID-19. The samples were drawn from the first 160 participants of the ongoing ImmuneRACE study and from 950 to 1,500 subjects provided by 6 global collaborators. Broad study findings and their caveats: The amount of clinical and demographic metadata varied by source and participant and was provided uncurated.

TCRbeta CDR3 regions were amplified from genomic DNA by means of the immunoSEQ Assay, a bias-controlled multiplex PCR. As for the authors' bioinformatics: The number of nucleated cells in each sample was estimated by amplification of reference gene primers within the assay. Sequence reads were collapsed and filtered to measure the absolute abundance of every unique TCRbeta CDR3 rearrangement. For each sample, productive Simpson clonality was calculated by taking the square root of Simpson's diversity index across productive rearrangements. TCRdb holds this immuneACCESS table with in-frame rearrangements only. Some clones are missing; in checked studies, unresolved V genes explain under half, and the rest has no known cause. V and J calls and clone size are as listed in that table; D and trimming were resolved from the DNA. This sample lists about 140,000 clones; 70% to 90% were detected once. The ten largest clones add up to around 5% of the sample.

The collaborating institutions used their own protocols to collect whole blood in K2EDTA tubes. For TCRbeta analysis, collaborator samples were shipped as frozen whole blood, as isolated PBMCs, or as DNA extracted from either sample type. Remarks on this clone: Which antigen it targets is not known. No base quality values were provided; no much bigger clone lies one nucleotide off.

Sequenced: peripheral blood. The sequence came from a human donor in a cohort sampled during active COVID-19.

CDR3 protein: CASSSLLPSGQGDGYTF. Here is the DNA: TGTGCCAGTAGTAGCCTCCTGCCCTCGGGACAGGGGGATGGCTACACCTTC. Rearrangement joined TRBV19 to TRBJ1-2, with TRBD1 identical over 11 junction bases. CDR3 length: 17 amino acids, cysteine to phenylalanine. Only the CDR3 DNA is retained, 51 bases long and in frame from the first base. V is trimmed back by 4 bases and J by 6 bases, and the junction contains 13 bases that no gene match accounts for. CDR1 and CDR2 (LNHDA, SQIVND) derive from the germline V gene (reference sequence).